The TCR beta chain under discussion was sequenced for a study of blood T cell repertoires in COVID-19. Study-level background: In each case, the material was cDNA or gDNA derived from T cells, B-cell-depleted T cells, or PBMCs.

Germline lookup yields CDR1 SNHLY and CDR2 FYNNEI. The CDR3 is 14 amino acids. The germline V and J ends were trimmed by 7 bases and 0 bases, with 10 bases remaining between them. In the authors' methods: Amplification with reference gene primers provided the estimates of nucleated cell counts. Sequenced by immunoSEQ multiplex PCR; TCRdb stores in-frame clones only, minus some. V and J calls and clone size are copied from that table; D and trimming were computed from the DNA. The data contain about 190,000 clones, under 90% of them singletons. The origin of this receptor is a man aged 35 to 55 with acute or convalescent COVID-19. Material for sequencing was peripheral blood. This chain uses TRBV2 with TRBJ1-3; D gene uncertain. The CDR3: CASNAPSSGNTIYF. CDR3 nucleotides: TGTGCCAGCAATGCGCCAAGCTCTGGAAACACCATATATTTT.